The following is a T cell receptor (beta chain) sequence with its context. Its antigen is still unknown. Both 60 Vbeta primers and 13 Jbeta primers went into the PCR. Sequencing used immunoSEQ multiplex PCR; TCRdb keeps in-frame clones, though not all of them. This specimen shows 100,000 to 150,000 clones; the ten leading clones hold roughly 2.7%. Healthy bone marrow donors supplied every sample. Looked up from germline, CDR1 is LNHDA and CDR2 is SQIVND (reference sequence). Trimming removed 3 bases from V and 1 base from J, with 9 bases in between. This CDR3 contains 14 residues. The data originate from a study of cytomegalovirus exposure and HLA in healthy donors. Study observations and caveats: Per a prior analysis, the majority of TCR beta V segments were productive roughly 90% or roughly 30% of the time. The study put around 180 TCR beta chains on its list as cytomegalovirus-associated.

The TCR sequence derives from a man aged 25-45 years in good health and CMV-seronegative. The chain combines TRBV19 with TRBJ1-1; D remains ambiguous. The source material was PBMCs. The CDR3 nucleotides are TGTGCCAGTAGTATTAAACACAGGAACACTGAAGCTTTCTTT. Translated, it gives CASSIKHRNTEAFF.